What follows is one TCR beta chain and its context. Its antigen is undetermined. Sequencing used immunoSEQ multiplex PCR; TCRdb keeps in-frame clones, though not all of them. The table has 40,000 or so clones, about 92% seen once. Germline CDR1 MGHRA, CDR2 YSYEKL. Deletions cut 2 bases from V and 2 bases from J, with 21 bases between. The CDR3 contains 18 residues. This sample is drawn from a study of OX40 agonist ivuxolimab in advanced cancers. At the level of the study: Ivuxolimab, which is an agonistic anti-OX40 (CD134) antibody, was administered to the patients.

Study-level findings and limits: Expanded clones belonging to CD8+ T cells outnumbered, on average, those of CD4+.

The J gene is TRBJ1-2, the V gene TRBV4-1; possibly TRBD1 for D (6 bases). This TCR was recovered from an adult with an advanced solid tumor such as melanoma, head and neck, liver or kidney cancer. The specimen was CD4+ or CD8+ T cells sorted from blood, collected in a trial of the OX40 agonist ivuxolimab. CDR3 nucleotides: TGCGCCAGCAGCCAACGTCCGGGACAAGCCGCATCCAACTATGGCTACACCTTC. Protein product: CASSQRPGQAASNYGYTF.